Below are 32 T cell receptor beta chains sequenced from a single sample in a study of blood T cell repertoires in COVID-19 (dated by TCRdb to 2020 to 2022). The library was built by means of the immunoSEQ multiplex PCR assay. TCRdb re-hosts the immuneACCESS table, in-frame sequences only. Its copies lack some clones; in the studies checked, an unresolved V gene accounts for under half of them, and the cause for the rest is not known. This sample has under 140,000 clones in its table, and 75% to 80% of those were observed once. The ten largest clones represent about a sixth of the sample. Sequencing was performed on peripheral blood. The receptors derive from a woman aged 80 or older with active or convalescent COVID-19.

This clone turned up a few times. The rearrangement links TRBV5-1 to TRBJ2-5; a possible D gene is TRBD2 (6 bases). V lost 0 bases and J lost 5, with 17 bases in between. The CDR3 has 16 amino acids. Germline-derived CDR1 and CDR2 are SGHRS and YFSETQ. CDR3 protein: CASSLVAVDSFETQYF. DNA of the CDR3: TGCGCCAGCAGCTTGGTAGCGGTCGATTCTTTCGAGACCCAGTACTTC.

The chain links TRBV7-9 to TRBJ1-1; 8 bases match TRBD1. V dropped 5 bases and J dropped 1; count of bases not matched to a gene: 9. This CDR3 is built from 16 residues. Germline CDR1 SEHNR, CDR2 FQNEAQ (reference sequence). CDR3 loop: CASSARTGQWNTEAFF. In nucleotides, the CDR3 is TGTGCCAGCAGCGCCCGGACAGGGCAGTGGAACACTGAAGCTTTCTTT.

This clone was seen a few times. The chain recombines TRBV14 with TRBJ2-7; the match to TRBD2 covers 7 bases. Germline CDR1 reads SGHDN; CDR2 reads FVKESK. V lost 4 bases to trimming and J lost 2 bases; unmatched junction nucleotides: 2. CDR3 size: 13 residues. The CDR3 here is CASSPSGTYEQYF. The DNA of the CDR3 is TGTGCCAGCAGCCCTAGCGGCACCTACGAGCAGTACTTC.

The chain couples TRBV10-3 to TRBJ1-5; no clear D. Germline CDR1 is ENHRY and CDR2 is SYGVKD. The CDR3 is 15 amino acids. Between the trimmed V and J ends, which lost 0 bases and 2 bases, there was a span of 8 bases. As DNA, the CDR3 is TGTGCCATCAGTGAGTCGTGGGCAGGCAATCAGCCCCAGCATTTT. Translation: CAISESWAGNQPQHF.

The rearrangement links TRBV6-2 or TRBV6-3 to TRBJ1-5; tentatively, D is TRBD1 (5 bases). Germline assignment: CDR1 MNHEY and CDR2 SVGEGT. The CDR3 length is 16 residues. The V and J ends lost 0 bases and 5 bases respectively, with 14 bases between them. The CDR3 coding sequence is TGTGCCAGCAGTTACTCCCCGGCCGGGGGTTATCAGCCCCAGCATTTT. Translated, it gives CASSYSPAGGYQPQHF.

This chain uses TRBV4-2 with TRBJ2-3, with 9 positions matching TRBD2. Germline trimming cut 1 base from V and 0 bases from J; bases unmatched to any gene: 5. Germline CDR1 and CDR2: LGHNA and YNFKEQ. The CDR3 extends over 17 amino acids. This chain's CDR3 is CASSQALTSGSTDTQYF. CDR3 coding DNA: TGTGCCAGCAGCCAAGCCTTAACTAGCGGGAGCACAGATACGCAGTATTTT.

This clone has just one count. The CDR3 loop is CASSVGVREQFF. For the CDR3, the DNA is TGTGCCAGCAGCGTAGGAGTTCGGGAGCAGTTCTTC. This sequence joins TRBV9 and TRBJ2-1; D is undetermined. This CDR3 has 12 amino acids. Germline CDR1 SGDLS, CDR2 YYNGEE. V was trimmed by 0 bases and J by 10 bases, leaving 8 bases between them.

This clone has more than one count but fewer than ten. The rearrangement links TRBV11-2 to TRBJ2-4, with no clear D. Germline CDR1 and CDR2: SGHAT and FQNNGV. The CDR3 spans 13 residues. The V end lost 3 bases, the J end lost 5 bases, and 8 bases lay between the germline ends. The DNA of the CDR3 is TGTGCCAGCAGCTTCGGTGGAGAAAACATTCAGTACTTC. Protein product: CASSFGGENIQYF.

V and J are TRBV7-9 and TRBJ1-2; D is perhaps TRBD1 (5 bases). The CDR3 is made up of 17 amino acids. Germline values: CDR1 SEHNR, CDR2 FQNEAQ (reference sequence). Trimming pared 5 bases from V and 0 bases from J, leaving 19 bases between. Here the CDR3 DNA reads TGTGCCAGCAGCCCCGCCCGCGTTGACAGCACTAACTATGGCTACACCTTC. It specifies CASSPARVDSTNYGYTF. Looking up the rest from reference TRBV7-9 and TRBJ1-2 gives the full variable domain: DTGVSQNPRHKITKRGQNVTFRCDPISEHNRLYWYRQTLGQGPEFLTYFQNEAQLEKSRLLSDRFSAERPKGSFSTLEIQRTEQGDSAMYLCASSPARVDSTNYGYTFGSGTRLTVV.

The chain has TRBV5-1 and TRBJ2-2, with 7 bases that match TRBD1. Germline trimming cut 1 base from V and 4 bases from J; bases unmatched to any gene: 10. Germline lookup yields CDR1 SGHRS and CDR2 YFSETQ. CDR3 length equals 17 residues. The CDR3 DNA reads TGCGCCAGCAGCTTGACCTCAGGGGGAAGGGGCACCGGGGAGCTGTTTTTT. Translation gives CASSLTSGGRGTGELFF.

J is TRBJ2-7 and V is TRBV5-1; 14 bases line up with TRBD2. Germline V gives CDR1 SGHRS, CDR2 YFSETQ. The CDR3 sequence is 17 residues long. The J segment lost 4 bases and the V segment lost 2 bases, leaving 8 bases of the junction unmatched. The CDR3, as DNA: TGCGCCAGCAGCTTAGGACTAGCGGGAGGTGGTGAGTACGAGCAGTACTTC. Residues: CASSLGLAGGGEYEQYF.

The chain uses TRBV20-1 and TRBJ2-3; D is possibly TRBD2 (6 bases). The CDR3 sequence is 11 residues long. CDR1 DFQATT and CDR2 SNEGSKA come from the germline V gene (reference sequence). CDR3 loop: CGGGYTDTQYF. The CDR3 nucleotides read TGCGGCGGAGGGTACACAGATACGCAGTATTTT.

The chain carries TRBV5-1 and TRBJ2-7; possible D gene TRBD1, 5 bases. V gave up 0 bases and J gave up 2 bases, with 12 bases separating them. This CDR3 is 15 amino acids long. Germline-derived CDR1 and CDR2 are SGHRS and YFSETQ. CDR3 loop: CASSLVGARTYEQYF. CDR3 coding DNA: TGCGCCAGCAGCTTGGTAGGGGCTCGAACCTACGAGCAGTACTTC.

The rearrangement uses TRBV5-4 and TRBJ2-7; D is unclear. CDR3 size: 14 residues. CDR1 and CDR2 from the germline V gene are SGHNT and YYREEE (reference sequence). V dropped 5 bases and J dropped 2 bases, with 14 bases sitting between them. Written as DNA, the CDR3 is TGTGCCAGCAGTTTTCCGAGGTGGCCCTACGAGCAGTACTTC. Its protein product is CASSFPRWPYEQYF.

This chain uses TRBV18 with TRBJ2-7, with TRBD2 matching 9 bases. The V gene's germline CDR1 is KGHSH and CDR2 LQKENI. The CDR3 is 14 residues long. J gave up 6 bases and V 0 bases, and 3 bases lay outside the gene matches. The CDR3 reads CASSPPGGRAEQYF. The CDR3 DNA is TGTGCCAGCTCACCACCCGGCGGGAGGGCCGAGCAGTACTTC.

The chain joins TRBV5-6 to TRBJ2-4; D possibly corresponds to TRBD1 (5 bases). Deletions cut 0 bases from V and 2 bases from J, with 9 bases between. This CDR3 has 15 residues. Germline CDR1 and CDR2: SGHDT and YYEEEE. Here the CDR3 reads CASSLARAPKNIQYF. The CDR3 DNA reads TGTGCCAGCAGCTTGGCCAGGGCTCCCAAAAACATTCAGTACTTC.

The J gene is TRBJ2-1, the V gene TRBV29-1; TRBD2 matches at 11 bases. V trimming: 5 bases; J trimming: 9 bases; junction bases outside the gene matches: 9. Germline loops: CDR1 SQVTM, CDR2 ANQGSEA. The CDR3 loop spans 14 amino acids. The CDR3 DNA reads TGCAGCGTTAAGACTAGCGGGACGAGGGGTGAGCAGTTCTTC. Translating gives CSVKTSGTRGEQFF.

The chain links TRBV7-9 to TRBJ2-3; 8 bases align to TRBD2. The CDR3 spans 16 residues. Unmatched junction bases numbered 13, after V lost 6 bases and J lost 5 bases. Germline CDR1 SEHNR, CDR2 FQNEAQ (reference sequence). The CDR3 coding sequence is TGTGCCAGCAGTTTAAGTGGGGGACTAGACGGAGATACGCAGTATTTT. Amino acids: CASSLSGGLDGDTQYF.

V and J are TRBV6-2 or TRBV6-3 and TRBJ1-5, with D perhaps matching TRBD1 (6 bases). The V gene lost 5 bases and the J gene lost 0 bases, with 11 bases spanning the gap. This CDR3 has 15 amino acids. Per germline, CDR1 MNHEY and CDR2 SVGEGT. Here the CDR3 DNA reads TGTGCCAGCAGTCAGCGGGACAATAGCAATCAGCCCCAGCATTTT. It specifies CASSQRDNSNQPQHF.

The V gene is TRBV18, the J gene TRBJ1-5; D may be TRBD1 (5 bases). Trimming stripped 3 bases from V and 6 bases from J, with 15 bases between. Germline V lookup: CDR1 KGHSH, CDR2 LQKENI. The CDR3 extends over 15 amino acids. This CDR3 reads CASSPRRGRVQPQHF. CDR3 sequence (DNA): TGTGCCAGCTCACCGCGGAGGGGTCGTGTTCAGCCCCAGCATTTT.

The J gene is TRBJ2-3, the V gene TRBV10-3, with 8 bases that match TRBD2. Germline V gene sequence: CDR1 ENHRY, CDR2 SYGVKD. The junction had 1 base not matched to a gene; V was cut back by 2 bases and J by 3 bases. The CDR3 is made up of 14 amino acids. The CDR3 DNA reads as TGTGCCATCAGTGAGCCGGGGGGGACAGATACGCAGTATTTT. Translated, it gives CAISEPGGTDTQYF.

The V gene is TRBV15, the J gene TRBJ2-1, with D perhaps matching TRBD2 (5 bases). The CDR3 contains 16 residues. V was clipped by 0 bases and J by 6 bases, with 15 bases between them. Germline V lookup: CDR1 LNHNV, CDR2 YYDKDF (reference sequence). The DNA for the CDR3 is TGTGCCACCAGCAGAGAAATACTAGAAATGGGCAATGAGCAGTTCTTC. Protein sequence: CATSREILEMGNEQFF. Combining the CDR3 with reference TRBV15 and TRBJ2-1 gives the whole variable domain DAMVIQNPRYQVTQFGKPVTLSCSQTLNHNVMYWYQQKSSQAPKLLFHYYDKDFNNEADTPDNFQSRRPNTSFCFLDIRSPGLGDTAMYLCATSREILEMGNEQFFGPGTRLTVL.

The gene calls are TRBV5-1 and TRBJ2-5; 13 nucleotides line up with TRBD2. CDR1 and CDR2 from the germline V gene are SGHRS and YFSETQ. The CDR3 runs to 15 residues. Unmatched junction bases numbered 3, after V lost 4 bases and J lost 3 bases. In DNA form, the CDR3 reads TGCGCCAGCAGCGACGGACTAGCGGGAGAAGAGACCCAGTACTTC. Protein sequence: CASSDGLAGEETQYF. The whole variable domain, filled in from reference TRBV5-1 and TRBJ2-5, reads KAGVTQTPRYLIKTRGQQVTLSCSPISGHRSVSWYQQTPGQGLQFLFEYFSETQRNKGNFPGRFSGRQFSNSRSEMNVSTLELGDSALYLCASSDGLAGEETQYFGPGTRLLVL.

This rearrangement joins TRBV10-3 to TRBJ2-1; tentatively, D is TRBD2 (5 bases). V lost 3 bases and J 10 bases, leaving 13 bases between the germline ends. The germline V gene encodes CDR1 ENHRY and CDR2 SYGVKD. CDR3 length equals 13 residues. This CDR3 is CAISDRRPGEQFF. CDR3 nucleotide sequence: TGTGCCATCAGTGACCGGCGGCCGGGGGAGCAGTTCTTC.

The chain uses TRBV18 and TRBJ2-1; 8 bases align to TRBD2. Germline V CDR1 and CDR2: KGHSH, LQKENI. CDR3 length equals 14 residues. J was trimmed by 7 bases and V by 0 bases; bases with no gene match: 2. DNA for the CDR3: TGTGCCAGCTCACCACCATCTAGCGGGAATGAGCAGTTCTTC. Its protein product is CASSPPSSGNEQFF.

The gene calls are TRBV9 and TRBJ1-4; tentative D call: TRBD1 (6 bases). Germline V gives CDR1 SGDLS, CDR2 YYNGEE. The CDR3 consists of 15 residues. V shed 2 bases and J shed 3 bases, with 11 bases lying between them. The CDR3 reads CASSVSGGSNEKLFF. CDR3 bases: TGTGCCAGCAGCGTTTCGGGGGGCTCTAATGAAAAACTGTTTTTT.

CDR3 region: CASMTWTSGAYEQYF. The CDR3 region has the DNA TGTGCCAGCATGACTTGGACTAGCGGGGCCTACGAGCAGTACTTC. This chain uses TRBV3-1 (or the pseudogene TRBV3-2) with TRBJ2-7; 12 bases are a match to TRBD2. With V trimmed by 7 bases and J by 2 bases, 6 bases remained unmatched. Germline-derived CDR1 and CDR2 are LGHDT and YNNKEL (reference sequence). CDR3 length: 15 amino acids.

The rearrangement uses TRBV10-3 and TRBJ2-3; 7 bases are a match to TRBD1. The CDR3 loop spans 17 amino acids. Germline V CDR1 and CDR2: ENHRY, SYGVKD. V shed 3 bases, J shed 3 bases, and the junction held 12 bases outside the gene matches. The CDR3 DNA reads TGTGCCATCAGTGATCCCCACCGGGACAGCCAGACAGATACGCAGTATTTT. Translation: CAISDPHRDSQTDTQYF.

This rearrangement joins TRBV30 to TRBJ1-1; no firm D call. This CDR3 contains 15 residues. V was pared by 3 bases and J by 1 base, with 15 bases between. Germline V gives CDR1 GTSNPN, CDR2 SVGIG (reference sequence). Written as DNA, the CDR3 is TGTGCCTGGAGACCTATCCGACGGGAGAACACTGAAGCTTTCTTT. As protein: CAWRPIRRENTEAFF.

The chain carries TRBV9 and TRBJ2-2, with 10 bases identical to TRBD2. V was pared by 4 bases and J by 0 bases, with 3 bases of the junction left unmatched. CDR3 size: 16 residues. Per germline, CDR1 SGDLS and CDR2 YYNGEE. Written as DNA, the CDR3 is TGTGCCAGCAGCCCTCTAGCGGGAGCGAACACCGGGGAGCTGTTTTTT. This sequence encodes CASSPLAGANTGELFF.

This chain links TRBV19 with TRBJ2-2, with TRBD2 matching 8 bases. V shed 3 bases and J 5 bases; nucleotides not matched to a gene: 5. CDR3 size: 15 residues. Germline V gene sequence: CDR1 LNHDA, CDR2 SQIVND (reference sequence). The CDR3 loop reads CASSISTGGTGELFF. The CDR3 region has the DNA TGTGCCAGTAGTATCTCGACGGGAGGGACCGGGGAGCTGTTTTTT.

The chain joins TRBV7-6 to TRBJ2-3, with 13 bases lining up with TRBD2. This CDR3 region has 16 residues. The V gene's germline CDR1 is SGHVS and CDR2 FNYEAQ. After removal of 4 bases from V and 5 bases from J, the junction contained 6 bases not matched to a gene. For the CDR3, the DNA is TGTGCCAGCAGCTGGACTAGCGGGAGAAATCAAGATACGCAGTATTTT. Its translation: CASSWTSGRNQDTQYF. The entire variable domain, with the rest obtained from reference TRBV7-6 and TRBJ2-3, is as follows: GAGVSQSPRYKVTKRGQDVALRCDPISGHVSLYWYRQALGQGPEFLTYFNYEAQQDKSGLPNDRFSAERPEGSISTLTIQRTEQRDSAMYRCASSWTSGRNQDTQYFGPGTRLTVL.